Detailed here is one T cell receptor (beta chain). This sample was included in a study of T cells in Graves' hyperthyroidism and ophthalmopathy. V was pared by 6 bases and J by 1 base, with 8 bases of the junction left unmatched. The CDR3 contains 16 residues. The V gene's germline CDR1 is SGHTA and CDR2 FQGNSA. Amplified regions were TCR beta CDR3 sequences from RNA transcripts. When the TCR CDR3 underwent first-round RT-PCR, the HTBI primer set was used. TCRdb processed the multiplex PCR reads anew with MiXCR; each CDR3 protein has one entry. The sample records just over 550,000 distinct CDR3 sequences, around 46% being singletons.

This chain uses TRBV7-2 with TRBJ1-1; TRBD1 agrees at 10 bases. The sample consisted of peripheral blood or thyroid tissue (not recorded which). The clonotype originates from a woman aged 18-35 years with Graves' hyperthyroidism. The CDR3 DNA reads as TGTGCCAGCAGAGAAATCCGGGACAGGGGGAACACTGAAGCTTTCTTT. Protein product: CASREIRDRGNTEAFF.